This T cell receptor beta chain comes out of a study of immune evolution from preneoplasia to lung adenocarcinoma. This clone was seen only once. Method: immunoSEQ multiplex PCR; TCRdb's copy keeps in-frame clones and lacks some. Of about 7,500 clones in the sample, roughly three quarters were seen once. Germline CDR1 is MNHNS and CDR2 is SASEGT. CDR3 length equals 14 residues. V was pared by 4 bases and J by 0 bases, with 7 bases between. The sequence came from a person aged 40 to 49 with lung adenocarcinoma. The chain uses TRBV6-1 and TRBJ1-5, with D possibly TRBD1 on 5 matching bases. The sample was FFPE invasive lung adenocarcinoma tissue. Here the CDR3 reads CASSGQISNQPQHF. Written as DNA, the CDR3 is TGTGCCAGCAGTGGACAGATTAGCAATCAGCCCCAGCATTTT.